The T cell receptor (beta chain) under discussion was sequenced for a study of T cells in women clearing cervical HPV infection (dated by TCRdb to the late 2010s). A note on the overall study: The cases were 25 or so women with histologically confirmed HPV16-related CIN3 or worse, and 2 of these cases were invasive cancers. Since only a few of the women had HLA typing available, the possibility that HLA type was acting as a confounder could not be ruled out. Nested within Costa Rica's Guanacaste HPV Natural History Study, an exploratory proof-of-principle case-control study compared TCR repertoires across cervical HPV16 outcomes. Cases and controls were matched on year of sample collection and on age within five years. In the parent cohort, 9,500 to 13,000 women aged 18 or older were enrolled in Guanacaste, Costa Rica, during about 1993 to 1995 and then followed for 7 to 8 years. Cases had a median age of approximately 35 years compared with 38 to 40 for controls, and baseline characteristics showed no significant differences between the groups. Five blinded duplicates per group were added as quality controls, so that about 60 samples were obtained: around 50 participants and around 10 replicates. For cases, a median interval of about 150 days, with an interquartile range of about 90 to 210 days, was observed between lesion detection and blood sampling. Blood from cases was collected at the visit at which the lesion was first identified, whereas blood from controls was collected once infection was no longer detected. The controls were 25 women whose single incident HPV16 infection cleared within 12 months with no development of precancer or cancer. Here is what the overall study found, with its caveats: Lower TRBV6-7 relative abundance was observed in cases than in controls (roughly 0.12% versus 0.15%; Bonferroni P = 0.0008). The cross-sectional design could not show whether associations preceded infection or resulted from it; effector/memory subsets and HPV-specific T cells were not isolated. Because the number of T cells per sample was unknown, the richness differences could reflect varying T-cell content rather than repertoire biology. Across sequencing depths, CIN3+ cases showed significantly higher TCR repertoire richness than controls, but evenness did not differ between the groups. Random forest classifiers that combined richness and V gene abundances separated cases from controls with an estimated AUC of around 0.83.

Comment on this clone: Its antigen specificity is not known. The read terminates 3 residues ahead of where the CDR3 ends, so the germline J gene completes it.

Every participant had a single incident cervical HPV16 infection, and women with prevalent HPV16 infections were excluded. Cervical HPV DNA was detected with MY09/MY11 PCR, and genotyping was done by dot-blot hybridization. Fifteen mL of heparinized blood were centrifuged, and the buffy coat was split into aliquots, frozen at -30 degrees C, and then kept at -80 degrees C. QIAGEN kits were used to extract genomic DNA from the buffy coat specimens. The immunoSEQ assay used multiplex PCR to amplify TCR beta CDR3 regions from an average of approximately 1,300 ng of genomic DNA per sample. The assay corrected primer bias using a complete synthetic TCR repertoire to establish an amplification baseline. The amplicons were sequenced using the Illumina platform. Per the authors' processing: Sequence errors were corrected by clustering with frequency ratios and a modified nearest-neighbor algorithm, and the sequences were then analyzed in the immunoSEQ Analyzer using IMGT gene definitions. At each rarefaction depth, TCR richness and evenness were averaged across 20 rarefaction repeats, and samples with fewer sequences than that depth were excluded. Wilcoxon rank sum tests with FDR correction were used to compare V, D and J gene relative abundances between the groups. An intraclass correlation of about 96% for TCR richness and an average of about 73% across 65 or so gene segments were obtained from the blinded duplicates. Sourced from immuneACCESS, this table was stored by TCRdb with only in-frame sequences that have V and J called. A share of the clones is absent; for the studies checked, an unresolved V gene accounts for under half, and the remainder has no known explanation. The V and J calls and clone size were taken over from that table, and D and trimming were inferred from the DNA. This sample's records show some 30,000 clones. The ten largest clones represent over 3% of the sample.

Trimming costs V 4 bases and J 2 bases, and their ends lie 9 bases apart. In the germline V gene (reference sequence), CDR1 corresponds to LNHDA and CDR2 to SQIVND. Its CDR3 holds 14 amino acids, cysteine through phenylalanine. Part of the CDR3 DNA is given, 33 bases translated from base 1. The V and J genes are TRBV19 and TRBJ1-3; too little of a D gene remains to name it. This TCR was recovered from a woman between 18 and 75 years old with a cervical HPV16 infection that either progressed to CIN3+ or cleared (not recorded which). Sequencing was performed on blood buffy coat. The CDR3 loop reads CASSTQRTGNTIYF. Incomplete CDR3 DNA: TGTGCCAGTAGTACCCAGCGGACTGGAAACACC.